This is a list of T cell receptor beta chains from one sample in a study of cytomegalovirus exposure and HLA in healthy donors. The assay was immunoSEQ multiplex PCR, and TCRdb's table has in-frame clones only and misses some. The table lists over 70,000 clones, less than 80% of them singletons. What was sequenced was PBMCs. Receptor source: a young man in good health and CMV-seronegative. Both conserved end residues are part of each CDR3. The D gene is left open where the match is weak. Clone sizes are given selectively: once, few, many, or a class where the clone is expanded.

TRBV10-2	few	TRBJ1-5	TRBD1	CASSETGGSSNQPQHF	TGCGCCAGCAGTGAGACAGGGGGCTCCAGCAATCAGCCCCAGCATTTT
TRBV5-1	NA	TRBJ2-5	TRBD1	CASSWTQGAGETQYF	TGCGCCAGCAGCTGGACACAGGGGGCGGGAGAGACCCAGTACTTC
TRBV6-1	many	TRBJ1-3	NA	CASSEQGPPSGNTIYF	TGTGCCAGCAGTGAACAGGGCCCTCCTTCTGGAAACACCATATATTTT
TRBV5-1	NA	TRBJ1-1	NA	CASSLGGLNTEAFF	TGCGCCAGCAGCTTGGGGGGCCTAAACACTGAAGCTTTCTTT
TRBV7-9	once	TRBJ1-1	TRBD1	CASSPRDRMNTEAFF	TGTGCCAGCAGCCCCCGGGACAGAATGAACACTGAAGCTTTCTTT
TRBV2	few	TRBJ2-7	TRBD2	CASRNQREGRQYF	TGTGCCAGCAGGAACCAGCGGGAGGGCCGGCAGTACTTC
TRBV7-9	once	TRBJ1-5	NA	CASGLGSSAHSNQPQHF	TGTGCCAGCGGCCTCGGGAGTTCAGCCCATAGCAATCAGCCCCAGCATTTT
TRBV5-1	NA	TRBJ2-7	TRBD1	CASSYRQGRNYEQYF	TGCGCCAGCAGCTACAGACAGGGGCGGAACTACGAGCAGTACTTC
TRBV6-4	few	TRBJ2-3	NA	CASSDSGASDTQYF	TGTGCCAGCAGTGACTCGGGGGCCTCAGATACGCAGTATTTT
TRBV5-4	NA	TRBJ2-3	TRBD1	CASSGGTDTDTQYF	TGTGCCAGCAGCGGTGGGACAGACACAGATACGCAGTATTTT
TRBV28	NA	TRBJ2-1	NA	CASKAVSSYNEQFF	TGTGCCAGCAAAGCGGTTAGCTCCTACAATGAGCAGTTCTTC
TRBV28	medium-sized	TRBJ2-3	NA	CASSNDIPSTDTQYF	TGTGCCAGCAGCAACGACATCCCTAGCACAGATACGCAGTATTTT
TRBV2	few	TRBJ2-3	TRBD2	CASSALAGSSDTQYF	TGTGCCAGCAGTGCGCTAGCGGGGTCTTCAGATACGCAGTATTTT
TRBV21-1	NA	TRBJ1-1	NA	CAISTSTGGDTEAFF	TGTGCCATCAGCACCTCGACAGGGGGGGACACTGAAGCTTTCTTT